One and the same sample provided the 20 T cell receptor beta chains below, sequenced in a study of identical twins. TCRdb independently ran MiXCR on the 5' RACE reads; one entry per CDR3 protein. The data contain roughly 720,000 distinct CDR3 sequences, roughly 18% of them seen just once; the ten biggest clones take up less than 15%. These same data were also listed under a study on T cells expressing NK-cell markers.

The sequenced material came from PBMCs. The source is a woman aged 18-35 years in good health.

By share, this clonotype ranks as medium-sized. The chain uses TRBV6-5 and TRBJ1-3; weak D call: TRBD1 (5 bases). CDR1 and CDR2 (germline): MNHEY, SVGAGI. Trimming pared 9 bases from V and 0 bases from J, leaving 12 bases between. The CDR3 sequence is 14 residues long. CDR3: CASRDGTSGNTIYF. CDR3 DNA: TGTGCCAGTCGGGACGGCACCTCTGGAAACACCATATATTTT.

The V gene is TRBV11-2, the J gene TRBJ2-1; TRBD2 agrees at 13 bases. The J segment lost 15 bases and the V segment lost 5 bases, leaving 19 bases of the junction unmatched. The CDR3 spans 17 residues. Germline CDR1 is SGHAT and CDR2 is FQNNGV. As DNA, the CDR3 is TGTGCCAGCAGCCCTGGCTCCGGTTGGACTAGCGGGAGACGGGGGTTCTTC. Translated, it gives CASSPGSGWTSGRRGFF.

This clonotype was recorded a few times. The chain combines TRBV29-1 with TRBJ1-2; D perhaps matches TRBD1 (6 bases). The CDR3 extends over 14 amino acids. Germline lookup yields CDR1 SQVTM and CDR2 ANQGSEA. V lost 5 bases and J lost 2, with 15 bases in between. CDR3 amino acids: CSVYTGTLNYGYTF. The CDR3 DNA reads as TGCAGCGTTTATACCGGGACACTGAACTATGGCTACACCTTC.

Here the CDR3 DNA reads TGTGCCATCGCCGAAAAATACAATGAGCAGTTCTTC. Encoded protein: CAIAEKYNEQFF. The gene calls are TRBV10-3 and TRBJ2-1, with D unresolved. The CDR3 is 12 amino acids. The V gene's germline CDR1 is ENHRY and CDR2 SYGVKD. The V end was cut by 8 bases, the J end by 4 bases, with 9 bases between.

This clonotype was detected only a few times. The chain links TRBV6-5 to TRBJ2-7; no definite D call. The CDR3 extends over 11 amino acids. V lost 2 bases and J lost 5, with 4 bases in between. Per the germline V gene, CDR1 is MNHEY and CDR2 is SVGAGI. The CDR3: CASSYVHEQYF. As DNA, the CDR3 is TGTGCCAGCAGTTACGTCCACGAGCAGTACTTC.

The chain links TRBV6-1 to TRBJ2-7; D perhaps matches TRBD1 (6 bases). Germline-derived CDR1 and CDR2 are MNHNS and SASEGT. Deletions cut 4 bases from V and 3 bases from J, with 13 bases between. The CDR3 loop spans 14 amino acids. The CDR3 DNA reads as TGTGCCAGCAGTGCCAGGGGAACGCTCTACGAGCAGTACTTC. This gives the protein CASSARGTLYEQYF.

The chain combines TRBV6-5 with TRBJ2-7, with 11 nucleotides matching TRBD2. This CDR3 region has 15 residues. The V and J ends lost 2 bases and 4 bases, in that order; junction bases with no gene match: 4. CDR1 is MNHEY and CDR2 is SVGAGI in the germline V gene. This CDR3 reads CASSYVVAGGYEQYF. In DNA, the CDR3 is TGTGCCAGCAGTTACGTGGTAGCGGGGGGGTACGAGCAGTACTTC.

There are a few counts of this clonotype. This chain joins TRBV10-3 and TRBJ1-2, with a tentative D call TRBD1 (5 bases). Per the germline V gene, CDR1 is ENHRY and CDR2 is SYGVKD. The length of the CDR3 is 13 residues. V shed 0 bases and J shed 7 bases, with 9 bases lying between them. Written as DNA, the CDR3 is TGTGCCATCAGTGAGTCAAGGGGCCTTGGCTACACCTTC. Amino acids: CAISESRGLGYTF.

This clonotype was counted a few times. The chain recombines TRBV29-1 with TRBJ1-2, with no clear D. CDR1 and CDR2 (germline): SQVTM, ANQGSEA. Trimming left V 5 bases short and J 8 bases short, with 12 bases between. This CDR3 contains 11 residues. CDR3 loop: CSVRDPRGYTF. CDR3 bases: TGCAGCGTTCGCGACCCGCGAGGCTACACCTTC.

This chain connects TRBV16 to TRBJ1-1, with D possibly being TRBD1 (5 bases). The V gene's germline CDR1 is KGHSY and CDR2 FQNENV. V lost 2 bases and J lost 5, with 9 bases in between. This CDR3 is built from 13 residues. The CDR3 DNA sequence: TGTGCCAGCAGCCAAATAGGGGATACTGAAGCTTTCTTT. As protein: CASSQIGDTEAFF.

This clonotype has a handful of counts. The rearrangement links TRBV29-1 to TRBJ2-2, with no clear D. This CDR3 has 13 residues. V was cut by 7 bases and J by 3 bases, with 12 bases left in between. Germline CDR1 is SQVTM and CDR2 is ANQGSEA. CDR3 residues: CSGQRIDTGELFF. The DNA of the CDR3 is TGCAGCGGGCAGAGGATCGACACCGGGGAGCTGTTTTTT.

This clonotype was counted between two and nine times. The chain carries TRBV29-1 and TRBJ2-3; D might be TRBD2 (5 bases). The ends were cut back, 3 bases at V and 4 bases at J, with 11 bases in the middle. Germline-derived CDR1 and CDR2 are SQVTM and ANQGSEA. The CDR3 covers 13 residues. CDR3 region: CSVDPLDSDTQYF. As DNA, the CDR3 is TGCAGCGTTGACCCACTAGACTCAGATACGCAGTATTTT.

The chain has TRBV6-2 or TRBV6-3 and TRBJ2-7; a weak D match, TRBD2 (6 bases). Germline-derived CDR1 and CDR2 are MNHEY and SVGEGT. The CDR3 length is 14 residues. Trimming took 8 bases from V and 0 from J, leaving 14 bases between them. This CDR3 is CASWTPGDSYEQYF. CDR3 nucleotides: TGTGCCAGCTGGACTCCGGGGGACTCCTACGAGCAGTACTTC.

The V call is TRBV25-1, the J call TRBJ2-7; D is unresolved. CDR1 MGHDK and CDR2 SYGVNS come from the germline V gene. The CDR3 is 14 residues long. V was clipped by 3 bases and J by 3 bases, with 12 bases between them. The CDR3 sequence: CASSDCWGFYEQYF. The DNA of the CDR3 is TGTGCCAGCAGTGATTGTTGGGGTTTCTACGAGCAGTACTTC.

The CDR3 reads CASKAMAASDTQYF. The CDR3 nucleotides are TGCGCCAGCAAGGCGATGGCCGCCTCAGATACGCAGTATTTT. V and J are TRBV10-2 and TRBJ2-3; D remains ambiguous. Trimming stripped 7 bases from V and 4 bases from J, with 15 bases between. The length of the CDR3 is 14 residues. CDR1 and CDR2 from the germline V gene are WSHSY and SAAADI.

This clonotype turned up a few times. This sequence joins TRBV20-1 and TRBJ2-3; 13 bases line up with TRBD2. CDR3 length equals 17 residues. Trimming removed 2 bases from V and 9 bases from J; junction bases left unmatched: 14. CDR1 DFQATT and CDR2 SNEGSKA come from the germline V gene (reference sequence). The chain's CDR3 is CSARPTSGRASISTQYF. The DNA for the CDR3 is TGCAGTGCTAGACCTACTAGCGGGAGGGCCTCCATCTCCACGCAGTATTTT.

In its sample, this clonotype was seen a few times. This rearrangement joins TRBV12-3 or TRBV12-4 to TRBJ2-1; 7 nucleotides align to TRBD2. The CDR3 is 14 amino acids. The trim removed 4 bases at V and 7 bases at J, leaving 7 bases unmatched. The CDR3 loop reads CASSWEGGRNEQFF. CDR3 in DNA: TGTGCCAGCAGTTGGGAGGGAGGAAGGAATGAGCAGTTCTTC.

CDR3 sequence: CSARMTLNSPLHF. The CDR3 bases are TGCAGTGCTAGGATGACCCTCAATTCACCCCTCCACTTT. The chain combines TRBV20-1 with TRBJ1-6, with D hard to call. The germline CDR1 and CDR2 sequences are DFQATT and SNEGSKA (reference sequence). CDR3 length equals 13 residues. V was cut by 3 bases and J by 7 bases, with 10 bases left in between.

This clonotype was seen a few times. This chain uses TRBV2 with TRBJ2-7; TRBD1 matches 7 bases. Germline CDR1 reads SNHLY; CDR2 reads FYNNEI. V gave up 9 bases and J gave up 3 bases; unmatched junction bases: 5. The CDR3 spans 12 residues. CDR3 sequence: CASKDRNYEQYF. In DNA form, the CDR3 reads TGTGCCAGTAAGGACAGGAACTACGAGCAGTACTTC.

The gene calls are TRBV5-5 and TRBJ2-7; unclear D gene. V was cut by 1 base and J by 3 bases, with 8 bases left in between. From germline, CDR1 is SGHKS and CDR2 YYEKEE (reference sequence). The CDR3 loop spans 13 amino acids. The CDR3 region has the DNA TGTGCCAGCAGCTTGATCGGGTACTACGAGCAGTACTTC. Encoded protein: CASSLIGYYEQYF.